The subject of this entry is one T cell receptor beta chain. Its antigen specificity is not known. Per-nucleotide qualities are absent, and no much larger clonotype sits a single base away. At the junction V is shortened by 0 bases and J by 2 bases, with 10 bases in between. Reading from cysteine to phenylalanine, the CDR3 counts 15 amino acids. Just CDR3 DNA is preserved here, 45 bases in frame from base 1. Sequences LGHNA (CDR1) and YNFKEQ (CDR2) are obtained from the germline V gene. Library construction relied on RT-PCR. Sequencing was performed on an Illumina HiSeq 2500. TCRdb reran the public reads through fastp at Q25 and MiXCR, keeping productive beta chains. Each entry merges the rows of one CDR3 protein and shows their most common DNA and genes. The sample yields hundreds of thousands of distinct CDR3 sequences; 13% were counted once. About an eighth of the sample is in the top ten clones. This entry comes from a study of response to subunit inactivated influenza vaccine (dated by TCRdb to the late 2010s). At the level of the whole study: Deep quantitative T cell receptor repertoire profiling was used in the study to track responses to a trivalent subunit inactivated influenza vaccine.

Explained via the paper, the time point label denotes: 45 days after influenza vaccine administration. What the study reported, not specific to this receptor: According to the authors, only a limited number of new T cells may be recruited by each seasonal influenza vaccination.

The TCR comes from a man between 45 and 60 years old who received an inactivated influenza vaccine. Donor details come from another sample of the same person, matched by shared clones. This specimen was PBMCs from blood, taken about 6 weeks after vaccination. Here the chain combines TRBV4-2 and TRBJ1-1; the D gene lacks a confident call. CDR3 loop: CASSQERSPNTEAFF. The DNA sequence reads TGTGCCAGCAGCCAAGAAAGGTCACCTAACACTGAAGCTTTCTTT.